This T cell receptor (beta chain) was retrieved from a study of shared clonotypes between healthy human individuals. As for this clone: Its specificity is unknown.

Whole-study results and caveats: In contrast to clonotypes shared by all four donors, non-shared clonotypes had lower generation probabilities.

Germline V gives CDR1 KGHSH, CDR2 LQKENI. The ends lost 3 bases at V and 2 bases at J; junction bases unmatched: 10. The CDR3 sequence is 16 residues long. The method was immunoSEQ multiplex PCR; TCRdb's version includes in-frame clones alone and lacks a portion of them. The data hold approximately 2.1 million clones, with over 90% observed a single time. The gene calls are TRBV18 and TRBJ2-7; 7 bases match TRBD2. The sample was naive CD4+ T cells from PBMCs. Specified subset: CD45RA+ positively selected. The sequence was collected from a man aged 18 to 35 in good health. Some clones in this sample may be carry-over from other donors' samples. CDR3 in DNA: TGTGCCAGCTCACCCCGTCGAAGCGGGATAGCCTACGAGCAGTACTTC. It encodes CASSPRRSGIAYEQYF.